A selection of T cell receptor beta chains follows, all from one sample in a study of early T cells in non-severe SARS-CoV-2 infection. TCRdb fed the 5' RACE reads into MiXCR, producing one record per CDR3 protein. The repertoire includes about 37,000 distinct CDR3 sequences, less than 6.5% of them detected once, and 6% to 7% sits in the top ten. The specimen comprised whole blood, sampled at baseline. The receptors were gathered from an adult who was a healthcare worker with PCR-confirmed SARS-CoV-2 infection or an uninfected control (not recorded which). Each CDR3 is given with its conserved first and last residue. Each record gives: CDR3 DNA, CDR3 protein, J gene, V gene, D gene, clone size. The D gene is left open where the match is weak. Only some rows state a clone size, as once, few, many or a class for expanded clones.

CDR3 DNA: TGCAGCGTTGACGGACTAGCGGGGAGAAGATACGAGCAGTACTTC; CDR3 protein: CSVDGLAGRRYEQYF; J gene: TRBJ2-7; V gene: TRBV29-1; D gene: TRBD2; clone size: many
CDR3 DNA: TGTGCCAGTAGTATAATGTCCACTCGGACAGGAGAAGATGAGCAGTTCTTC; CDR3 protein: CASSIMSTRTGEDEQFF; J gene: TRBJ2-1; V gene: TRBV19; D gene: TRBD1; clone size: many
CDR3 DNA: TGTGCCAGCAGCCCCATCGACAGGGGAGACACCATATATTTT; CDR3 protein: CASSPIDRGDTIYF; J gene: TRBJ1-3; V gene: TRBV27; D gene: TRBD1; clone size: many
CDR3 DNA: TGTGCCAGCAGCTTAACGGGAGGGCCATCCGATACGCAGTATTTT; CDR3 protein: CASSLTGGPSDTQYF; J gene: TRBJ2-3; V gene: TRBV7-6; D gene: TRBD2; clone size: many
CDR3 DNA: TGTGCCACCGCCCACAGGGTCGATGAGCAGTTCTTC; CDR3 protein: CATAHRVDEQFF; J gene: TRBJ2-1; V gene: TRBV10-3; D gene: -; clone size: few
CDR3 DNA: TGTGCCACCAGTGATTTGGCCAAGAACACCGGGGAGCTGTTTTTT; CDR3 protein: CATSDLAKNTGELFF; J gene: TRBJ2-2; V gene: TRBV24-1; D gene: -; clone size: few
CDR3 DNA: TGTGCCAGCAGCCAGCTAGCGGGAGGGAATGAGCAGTTCTTC; CDR3 protein: CASSQLAGGNEQFF; J gene: TRBJ2-1; V gene: TRBV3-1; D gene: TRBD2; clone size: many
CDR3 DNA: TGCAGTGCCCAGAGGAGTCAGTATAATTCACCCCTCCACTTT; CDR3 protein: CSAQRSQYNSPLHF; J gene: TRBJ1-6; V gene: TRBV20-1; D gene: -; clone size: many
CDR3 DNA: TGTGCCAGCAGCCAAAGGAACCAGGGAGGCACCGGGGAGCTGTTTTTT; CDR3 protein: CASSQRNQGGTGELFF; J gene: TRBJ2-2; V gene: TRBV14; D gene: -; clone size: -
CDR3 DNA: TGTGCCAGCAGTTTACGTTTCGCGGGAGGGCCAAATGAGCAGTTCTTC; CDR3 protein: CASSLRFAGGPNEQFF; J gene: TRBJ2-1; V gene: TRBV28; D gene: TRBD2; clone size: few
CDR3 DNA: TGTGCCAGCAGTTTGCCCGACGGCATCAATCAGCCCCAGCATTTT; CDR3 protein: CASSLPDGINQPQHF; J gene: TRBJ1-5; V gene: TRBV6-2/TRBV6-3; D gene: -; clone size: many
CDR3 DNA: TGTGCCATCAGTTGGACAGGGGGAACGAACACTGAAGCTTTCTTT; CDR3 protein: CAISWTGGTNTEAFF; J gene: TRBJ1-1; V gene: TRBV10-3; D gene: TRBD1; clone size: many
CDR3 DNA: TGTGCCAGCAGTCGACAGGGGGATGAAGCTTTCTTT; CDR3 protein: CASSRQGDEAFF; J gene: TRBJ1-1; V gene: TRBV6-5; D gene: TRBD1; clone size: few
CDR3 DNA: TGTGCCAGCAGCCTCAAGTTAGGGCGAGAGACCCAGTACTTC; CDR3 protein: CASSLKLGRETQYF; J gene: TRBJ2-5; V gene: TRBV3-1; D gene: -; clone size: -
CDR3 DNA: TGTGCCAGCAGTCCTCTAGCGGTTGGCTACGAGCAGTACTTC; CDR3 protein: CASSPLAVGYEQYF; J gene: TRBJ2-7; V gene: TRBV28; D gene: TRBD2; clone size: many
CDR3 DNA: TGTGCCATCGTGGACAGTGAAGCTTTCTTT; CDR3 protein: CAIVDSEAFF; J gene: TRBJ1-1; V gene: TRBV7-9; D gene: -; clone size: many
CDR3 DNA: TGTGCCAGCAGTCCCGGGACTAGCGGGAGGGGTGAGCAGTTCTTC; CDR3 protein: CASSPGTSGRGEQFF; J gene: TRBJ2-1; V gene: TRBV27; D gene: TRBD2; clone size: many
CDR3 DNA: TGCGCCAGCAGCTTGTTCTCGGGGAACACCGGGGAGCTGTTTTTT; CDR3 protein: CASSLFSGNTGELFF; J gene: TRBJ2-2; V gene: TRBV5-1; D gene: -; clone size: few
CDR3 DNA: TGTGCCACCAGTGATGGGGGGACGGGGTTAAAGACCCAGTACTTC; CDR3 protein: CATSDGGTGLKTQYF; J gene: TRBJ2-5; V gene: TRBV24-1; D gene: -; clone size: many
CDR3 DNA: TGCAGTGCTAGAGTAACTAGCGGGATCTACAATGAGCAGTTCTTC; CDR3 protein: CSARVTSGIYNEQFF; J gene: TRBJ2-1; V gene: TRBV20-1; D gene: TRBD2; clone size: few
CDR3 DNA: TGTGCCAGCAGCCAAGATCCCACGCTCAGGGGTAGCTCCTACAATGAGCAGTTCTTC; CDR3 protein: CASSQDPTLRGSSYNEQFF; J gene: TRBJ2-1; V gene: TRBV3-1; D gene: -; clone size: many
CDR3 DNA: TGTGCCAGCAGGCGACCTGCAGGGGCCAACGTCCTGACTTTC; CDR3 protein: CASRRPAGANVLTF; J gene: TRBJ2-6; V gene: TRBV7-2; D gene: -; clone size: -
CDR3 DNA: TGTGCCAGCAGCCCCGGGACAGGGTATTCACCCCTCCACTTT; CDR3 protein: CASSPGTGYSPLHF; J gene: TRBJ1-6; V gene: TRBV7-2; D gene: TRBD1; clone size: -
CDR3 DNA: TGTGCCAGCAGCCCGCTGGGAGCCCTCTCTGGGGCCAACGTCCTGACTTTC; CDR3 protein: CASSPLGALSGANVLTF; J gene: TRBJ2-6; V gene: TRBV7-8; D gene: -; clone size: many
CDR3 DNA: TGTGCCAGCAGCTTACACGGGATCACTGGAAACACCATATATTTT; CDR3 protein: CASSLHGITGNTIYF; J gene: TRBJ1-3; V gene: TRBV7-9; D gene: -; clone size: many
CDR3 DNA: TGTGCCAGCAGCGCGACAGGCACCTCTGGGGCCAACGTCCTGACTTTC; CDR3 protein: CASSATGTSGANVLTF; J gene: TRBJ2-6; V gene: TRBV6-2/TRBV6-3; D gene: -; clone size: many
CDR3 DNA: TGTGCCAGCAGCACCCGGACAGGGGGTGAGACCCAGTACTTC; CDR3 protein: CASSTRTGGETQYF; J gene: TRBJ2-5; V gene: TRBV11-2; D gene: TRBD1; clone size: many
CDR3 DNA: TGTGCCAGCAGCGTAGATAGCGTTGAGCAGTTCTTC; CDR3 protein: CASSVDSVEQFF; J gene: TRBJ2-1; V gene: TRBV9; D gene: -; clone size: many
CDR3 DNA: TGTGCCAGCAGCATTCGGACAGGGGGCTATAATTCACCCCTCCACTTT; CDR3 protein: CASSIRTGGYNSPLHF; J gene: TRBJ1-6; V gene: TRBV9; D gene: TRBD1; clone size: few
CDR3 DNA: TGTGCCAGCAGTCAGAGGACTGAAGCTTTCTTT; CDR3 protein: CASSQRTEAFF; J gene: TRBJ1-1; V gene: TRBV6-6; D gene: -; clone size: many
CDR3 DNA: TGTGCCAGCAGCTTAAGGTCATTAGCCGGGGAGCTGTTTTTT; CDR3 protein: CASSLRSLAGELFF; J gene: TRBJ2-2; V gene: TRBV11-2; D gene: -; clone size: many
CDR3 DNA: TGCAGTGCGATTAAGAACACCGGGGAGCTGTTTTTT; CDR3 protein: CSAIKNTGELFF; J gene: TRBJ2-2; V gene: TRBV20-1; D gene: -; clone size: -
CDR3 DNA: TGCGCCAGCACCTTTAACAATGAGCAGTTCTTC; CDR3 protein: CASTFNNEQFF; J gene: TRBJ2-1; V gene: TRBV10-2; D gene: -; clone size: many
CDR3 DNA: TGTGCCAGCAGCCCCACCCTTAGCGGGAGGGGGCCCAAAAACATTCAGTACTTC; CDR3 protein: CASSPTLSGRGPKNIQYF; J gene: TRBJ2-4; V gene: TRBV6-6; D gene: TRBD2; clone size: many
CDR3 DNA: TGTGCCAGCAGCCTAACTAGCGGAACCTACGAGCAGTACTTC; CDR3 protein: CASSLTSGTYEQYF; J gene: TRBJ2-7; V gene: TRBV7-9; D gene: TRBD2; clone size: many
CDR3 DNA: TGTGCCAGCAGTTATCGGGCACCAAGTCCAGATACGCAGTATTTT; CDR3 protein: CASSYRAPSPDTQYF; J gene: TRBJ2-3; V gene: TRBV13; D gene: -; clone size: -
CDR3 DNA: TGTGCCACTTCCCGTTCTGGGGCCAACGTCCTGACTTTC; CDR3 protein: CATSRSGANVLTF; J gene: TRBJ2-6; V gene: TRBV6-2/TRBV6-3; D gene: -; clone size: many
CDR3 DNA: TGTGCCAGCAGTTACCTTAGCGGGAGGGCGGATACGCAGTATTTT; CDR3 protein: CASSYLSGRADTQYF; J gene: TRBJ2-3; V gene: TRBV6-5; D gene: TRBD2; clone size: many
CDR3 DNA: TGCGCCAGCAGCAGTACGAGCGGGAGCGGCTACGAGCAGTACTTC; CDR3 protein: CASSSTSGSGYEQYF; J gene: TRBJ2-7; V gene: TRBV5-1; D gene: TRBD2; clone size: many
CDR3 DNA: TGTGCCAGCAGCGTAGACAATAACTATGGCTACACCTTC; CDR3 protein: CASSVDNNYGYTF; J gene: TRBJ1-2; V gene: TRBV9; D gene: -; clone size: many
CDR3 DNA: TGCAGTGCGACAACAGCGACAGGGAGCTTACAAAGCAATCAGCCCCAGCATTTT; CDR3 protein: CSATTATGSLQSNQPQHF; J gene: TRBJ1-5; V gene: TRBV20-1; D gene: TRBD1; clone size: many
CDR3 DNA: TGTGCCAGCAGTTACGACAGGGGGCATATAATAGGCGAGCAGTACTTC; CDR3 protein: CASSYDRGHIIGEQYF; J gene: TRBJ2-7; V gene: TRBV6-6; D gene: TRBD1; clone size: many
CDR3 DNA: TGTGCCAGCAGCTTACAGGGGGCTTTAACATTATCGTTCTTTACGCAGTATTTT; CDR3 protein: CASSLQGALTLSFFTQYF; J gene: TRBJ2-3; V gene: TRBV7-2; D gene: TRBD1; clone size: many
CDR3 DNA: TGTGCCAGCAGCCTCCGGACAGAAACCGAGCAGTACTTC; CDR3 protein: CASSLRTETEQYF; J gene: TRBJ2-7; V gene: TRBV3-1; D gene: -; clone size: -
CDR3 DNA: TGCGCCAGCAGCCAGCCGAGAGGAGGCACCGGGGAGCTGTTTTTT; CDR3 protein: CASSQPRGGTGELFF; J gene: TRBJ2-2; V gene: TRBV4-1; D gene: -; clone size: -
CDR3 DNA: TGCGCCAGCAGCCGGTCGGGACCGGGTTCCAAGTACTTC; CDR3 protein: CASSRSGPGSKYF; J gene: TRBJ2-4; V gene: TRBV4-1; D gene: -; clone size: many